A single sample is the source of the 18 T cell receptor beta chains below, sequenced in a study of shared clonotypes between healthy human individuals. Measured with immunoSEQ multiplex PCR; TCRdb has only the in-frame clones, and not every one. The data show about 450,000 clones, with 79% seen just once and about an eighth held by the top ten. What was sequenced was PBMCs. These receptors all stem from a woman between 35 and 50 years old in good health. Some clones in this sample may be carry-over from other donors' samples.

The chain links TRBV19 to TRBJ2-2, with 14 bases identical to TRBD2. CDR1 LNHDA and CDR2 SQIVND come from the germline V gene (reference sequence). The CDR3 is made up of 16 amino acids. V was pared by 6 bases and J by 6 bases, with 6 bases of the junction left unmatched. CDR3 protein: CASSEGLAGASGELFF. CDR3 nucleotide sequence: TGTGCCAGTAGCGAGGGACTAGCGGGAGCATCCGGGGAGCTGTTTTTT.

This clone has only a few counts. This chain links TRBV29-1 with TRBJ2-7, with 8 bases identical to TRBD1. Trimming removed 4 bases from V and 6 bases from J; junction bases left unmatched: 5. Germline values: CDR1 SQVTM, CDR2 ANQGSEA. This CDR3 contains 12 residues. The DNA of the CDR3 is TGCAGCGTTGGGTTGACAGGGGCCGAGCAGTACTTC. Its translation: CSVGLTGAEQYF.

This clone was counted once. This chain joins TRBV10-3 and TRBJ1-2; D perhaps matches TRBD1 (5 bases). V lost 4 bases and J 3 bases, leaving 12 bases between the germline ends. This CDR3 contains 14 residues. Germline V gene data show CDR1 as ENHRY and CDR2 as SYGVKD. CDR3 sequence reads: CAISVGGSDYGYTF. CDR3 DNA: TGTGCCATCAGTGTTGGGGGTTCGGACTATGGCTACACCTTC.

There are a few counts of this clone. This rearrangement joins TRBV11-2 to TRBJ2-5; tentative D call: TRBD2 (6 bases). The V gene's germline CDR1 is SGHAT and CDR2 FQNNGV. Trimming removed 5 bases from V and 1 base from J, with 20 bases in between. CDR3 size: 17 residues. The CDR3 coding sequence is TGTGCCAGCAGCGCCCGACTAGGGGTGGGATCCCAAGAGACCCAGTACTTC. It specifies CASSARLGVGSQETQYF.

This clone was counted a single time. CDR3 in amino acids: CAWGRGVYNEQFF. CDR3 DNA sequence: TGTGCCTGGGGTCGGGGGGTGTACAATGAGCAGTTCTTC. The rearrangement links TRBV30 to TRBJ2-1; TRBD2 agrees at 7 bases. The CDR3 runs to 13 residues. CDR1 and CDR2 from the germline V gene are GTSNPN and SVGIG (reference sequence). J was trimmed by 4 bases and V by 5 bases; bases with no gene match: 5.

The rearrangement links TRBV7-9 to TRBJ1-1; a possible D gene is TRBD1 (5 bases). Looked up from germline, CDR1 is SEHNR and CDR2 is FQNEAQ (reference sequence). The ends were cut back, 1 base at V and 6 bases at J, with 18 bases in the middle. CDR3 length equals 16 residues. The CDR3 nucleotides are TGTGCCAGCAGCTTAGAGACAGTCACTTTGGGTGCTGAAGCTTTCTTT. Translation gives CASSLETVTLGAEAFF.

The rearrangement uses TRBV7-2 and TRBJ2-7; 8 bases fit TRBD2. J was trimmed by 1 base and V by 1 base; bases with no gene match: 12. CDR1 is SGHTA, CDR2 FQGNSA, per germline. This CDR3 region has 18 residues. The CDR3 spells CASSLEYPSGLGSYEQYF. The CDR3 DNA reads TGTGCCAGCAGCTTAGAATATCCTAGCGGGCTTGGGTCCTACGAGCAGTACTTC. Looking up the rest from reference TRBV7-2 and TRBJ2-7 gives the full variable domain: GAGVSQSPSNKVTEKGKDVELRCDPISGHTALYWYRQSLGQGLEFLIYFQGNSAPDKSGLPSDRFSAERTGGSVSTLTIQRTQQEDSAVYLCASSLEYPSGLGSYEQYFGPGTRLTVT.

This clone was observed a handful of times. The chain has TRBV7-2 and TRBJ2-1; the D gene is possibly TRBD2 (7 bases). Germline-derived CDR1 and CDR2 are SGHTA and FQGNSA. Trimming left V 8 bases short and J 5 bases short, with 13 bases between. The CDR3 has 13 amino acids. The CDR3 reads CASSRGGDNEQFF. As DNA, the CDR3 is TGTGCCAGCTCAAGGGGGGGAGACAATGAGCAGTTCTTC.

V is TRBV7-9 and J is TRBJ2-7; 8 bases map to TRBD2. The CDR3 consists of 16 residues. CDR1 is SEHNR and CDR2 is FQNEAQ in the germline V gene (reference sequence). The J segment lost 0 bases and the V segment lost 5 bases, leaving 9 bases of the junction unmatched. This CDR3 reads CASSPFGGRSSYEQYF. CDR3 nucleotides: TGTGCCAGCAGCCCGTTTGGCGGGAGGTCCTCCTACGAGCAGTACTTC.

This clone was found a few times. Distinct nucleotide sequences in the sample also encode this CDR3. The V and J genes are TRBV29-1 and TRBJ1-1; TRBD1 matches 9 bases. The CDR3 has 13 amino acids. V lost 7 bases to trimming and J lost 2 bases; unmatched junction nucleotides: 5. Germline V gene lookup returns CDR1 SQVTM and CDR2 ANQGSEA. CDR3 region: CSARQGGNTEAFF. DNA of the CDR3: TGCAGCGCCAGACAGGGGGGCAACACTGAAGCTTTCTTT.

This sequence joins TRBV19 and TRBJ2-2; 10 positions agree with TRBD1. The CDR3 contains 14 residues. V was clipped by 7 bases and J by 5 bases; unmatched bases: 4. Germline V CDR1 and CDR2: LNHDA, SQIVND (reference sequence). The CDR3: CASIGTGDTGELFF. CDR3 sequence (DNA): TGTGCCAGTATAGGGACAGGGGATACCGGGGAGCTGTTTTTT.

This sequence joins TRBV5-6 and TRBJ1-1, with TRBD1 matching over 8 bases. The germline CDR1 and CDR2 sequences are SGHDT and YYEEEE. CDR3 length equals 15 residues. V lost 0 bases to trimming and J lost 4 bases; unmatched junction nucleotides: 5. CDR3 coding DNA: TGTGCCAGCAGCTTGGGGACAGGGATGGCCACTGAAGCTTTCTTT. Protein sequence: CASSLGTGMATEAFF.

The gene calls are TRBV19 and TRBJ1-4; TRBD1 matches 8 bases. Trimming cost V 9 bases and J 7 bases; bases outside gene matches: 7. This CDR3 is 13 amino acids long. CDR1 is LNHDA, CDR2 SQIVND, per germline (reference sequence). CDR3 nucleotides: TGTGCCAGCTCCAGGGGGCATGGTGAAAAACTGTTTTTT. Its protein is CASSRGHGEKLFF.

The rearrangement links TRBV7-3 to TRBJ1-1; a weak D match, TRBD1 (5 bases). The CDR3 consists of 14 residues. Trimming shortened V by 3 bases and J by 1 base, and 9 bases separated the two germline ends. Germline V gene sequence: CDR1 SGHTA, CDR2 FQGTGA. For the CDR3, the DNA is TGTGCCAGCAGCTTTGACGGGACGAACACTGAAGCTTTCTTT. It is translated as CASSFDGTNTEAFF.

Regarding this clone: The sample contains more than one DNA sequence encoding this CDR3. The V call is TRBV2, the J call TRBJ1-2; a weak D match, TRBD1 (5 bases). Trimming pared 3 bases from V and 5 bases from J, leaving 10 bases between. The germline CDR1 and CDR2 sequences are SNHLY and FYNNEI. The CDR3 is 13 amino acids. The CDR3 region has the DNA TGTGCCAGCAGTGAGGGGGTGGGGTATGGCTACACCTTC. Translation: CASSEGVGYGYTF.

Concerning this clone: Other DNA sequences in the same sample also yield this CDR3. The chain couples TRBV28 to TRBJ1-2; D gene unclear. The CDR3 runs to 14 residues. V shed 6 bases and J shed 5 bases, with 16 bases lying between them. CDR1 is MDHEN and CDR2 is SYDVKM in the germline V gene. CDR3 amino acids: CASSLWGAGYGYTF. The CDR3 DNA reads TGTGCCAGCAGCCTTTGGGGAGCGGGGTATGGCTACACCTTC.

The CDR3 is CASTSGLRTDTQYF. CDR3 sequence (DNA): TGCGCCAGCACTTCGGGGTTGCGAACAGATACGCAGTATTTT. The rearrangement uses TRBV5-1 and TRBJ2-3, with TRBD2 as a possible D gene (5 bases). The length of the CDR3 is 14 residues. The germline V gene encodes CDR1 SGHRS and CDR2 YFSETQ. V was cut by 6 bases and J by 3 bases, with 14 bases left in between.

CDR3 amino acids: CASSLATGGSYNEQFF. The CDR3 DNA reads TGTGCCAGCAGCTTAGCGACAGGGGGGAGTTACAATGAGCAGTTCTTC. J is TRBJ2-1 and V is TRBV7-2, with 9 nucleotides matching TRBD1. Trimming took 0 bases from V and 4 from J; bases not matched to a gene: 4. Germline CDR1 reads SGHTA; CDR2 reads FQGNSA. There are 16 residues in the CDR3.